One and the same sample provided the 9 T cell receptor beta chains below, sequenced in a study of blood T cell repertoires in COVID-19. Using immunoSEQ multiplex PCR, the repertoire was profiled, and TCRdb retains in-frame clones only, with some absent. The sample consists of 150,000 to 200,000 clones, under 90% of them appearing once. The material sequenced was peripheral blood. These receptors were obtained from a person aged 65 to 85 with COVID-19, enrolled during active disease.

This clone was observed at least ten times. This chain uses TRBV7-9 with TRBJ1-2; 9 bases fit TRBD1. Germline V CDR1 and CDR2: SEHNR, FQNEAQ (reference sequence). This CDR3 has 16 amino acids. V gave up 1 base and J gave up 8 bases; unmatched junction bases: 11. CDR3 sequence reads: CASSLGTTGGRWGYTF. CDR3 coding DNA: TGTGCCAGCAGCTTAGGGACGACAGGGGGAAGGTGGGGCTACACCTTC.

As DNA, the CDR3 is TGTGCCAGCAGCCGACAGGGCGCCTACGAGCAGTACTTC. This encodes CASSRQGAYEQYF. The rearrangement links TRBV5-4 to TRBJ2-7; 7 nucleotides align to TRBD1. Germline V gene data show CDR1 as SGHNT and CDR2 as YYREEE (reference sequence). V was clipped by 4 bases and J by 2 bases; unmatched bases: 3. The CDR3 consists of 13 residues.

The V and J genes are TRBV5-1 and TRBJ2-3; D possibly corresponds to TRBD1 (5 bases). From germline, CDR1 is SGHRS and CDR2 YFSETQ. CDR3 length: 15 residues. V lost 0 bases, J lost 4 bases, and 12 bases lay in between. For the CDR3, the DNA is TGCGCCAGCAGCTTGGGGACAATCCAGGCAGATACGCAGTATTTT. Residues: CASSLGTIQADTQYF.

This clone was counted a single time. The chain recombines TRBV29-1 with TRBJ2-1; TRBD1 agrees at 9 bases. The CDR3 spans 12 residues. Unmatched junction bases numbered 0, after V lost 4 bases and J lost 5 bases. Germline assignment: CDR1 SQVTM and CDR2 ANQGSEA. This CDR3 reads CSVGTGDNEQFF. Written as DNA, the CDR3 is TGCAGCGTTGGGACAGGGGACAATGAGCAGTTCTTC.

CDR3 in DNA: TGTGCCAGCAGCCAAGAGGAGCACATTCAGTACTTC. Its protein is CASSQEEHIQYF. The rearrangement uses TRBV3-1 (or the pseudogene TRBV3-2) and TRBJ2-4, with unresolved D. Germline V gives CDR1 LGHDT, CDR2 YNNKEL (reference sequence). The CDR3 spans 12 residues. V shed 0 bases and J shed 8 bases, with 5 bases lying between them.

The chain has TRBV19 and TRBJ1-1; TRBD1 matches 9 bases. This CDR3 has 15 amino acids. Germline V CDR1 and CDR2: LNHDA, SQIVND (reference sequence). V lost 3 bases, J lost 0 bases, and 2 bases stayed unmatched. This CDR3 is CASSIRQGVNTEAFF. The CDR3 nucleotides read TGTGCCAGTAGTATTAGACAGGGGGTGAACACTGAAGCTTTCTTT.

The CDR3 DNA reads as TGTGCCAGCAGCAAAGCGCTTCAGGGGTACGAGCAGTACTTC. It is translated as CASSKALQGYEQYF. The chain joins TRBV21-1 to TRBJ2-7; the table gives TRBD1 as D, unverified against the DNA. TRBV21-1 is a recognized pseudogene. The CDR3 length is 14 residues.

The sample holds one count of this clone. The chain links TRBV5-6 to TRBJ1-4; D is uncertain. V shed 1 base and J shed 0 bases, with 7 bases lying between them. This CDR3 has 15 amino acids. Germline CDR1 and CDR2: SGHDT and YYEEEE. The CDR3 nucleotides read TGTGCCAGCAGCTTGTCCGGTGCAACTAATGAAAAACTGTTTTTT. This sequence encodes CASSLSGATNEKLFF.

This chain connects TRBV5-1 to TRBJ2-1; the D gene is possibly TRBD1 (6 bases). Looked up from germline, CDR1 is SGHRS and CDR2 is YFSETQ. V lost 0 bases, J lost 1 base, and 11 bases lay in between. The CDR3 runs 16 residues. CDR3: CASSLGTARSYNEQFF. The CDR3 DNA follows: TGCGCCAGCAGCTTGGGGACAGCCAGATCCTACAATGAGCAGTTCTTC.